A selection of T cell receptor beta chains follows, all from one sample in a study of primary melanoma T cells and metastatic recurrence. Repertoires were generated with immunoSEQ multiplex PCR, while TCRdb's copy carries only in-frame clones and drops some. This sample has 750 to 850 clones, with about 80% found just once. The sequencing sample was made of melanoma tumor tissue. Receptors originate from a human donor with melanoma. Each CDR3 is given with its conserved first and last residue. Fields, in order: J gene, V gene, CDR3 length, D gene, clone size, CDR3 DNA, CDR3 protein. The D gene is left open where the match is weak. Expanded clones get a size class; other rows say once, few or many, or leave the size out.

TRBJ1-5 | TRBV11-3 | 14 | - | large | TGTGCCAGCAGCTTGGTAGGGCTGGGTCAGCCCCAGCATTTT | CASSLVGLGQPQHF
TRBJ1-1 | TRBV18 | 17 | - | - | TGTGCCAGCTCGCCTACTCATTCCAAGGCTTCGAACACTGAAGCTTTCTTT | CASSPTHSKASNTEAFF
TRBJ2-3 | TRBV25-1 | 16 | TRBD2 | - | TGTGCCAGCGGATCTCTGACTAGCGGGGGTCCAGATACGCAGTATTTT | CASGSLTSGGPDTQYF
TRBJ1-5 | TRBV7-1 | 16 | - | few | TGTGCCAGCAGCTCCCGGGCGGCGTATAGCAATCAGCCCCAGCATTTT | CASSSRAAYSNQPQHF
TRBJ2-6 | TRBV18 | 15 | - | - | TGTGCCAGCTCACCACCGACAGCTGGGGCCAACGTCCTGACTTTC | CASSPPTAGANVLTF
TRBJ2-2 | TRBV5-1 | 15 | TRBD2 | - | TGCGCCAGCAGCCGTCTAGCGGAGCATCGGGGGGAGCTGTTTTTT | CASSRLAEHRGELFF
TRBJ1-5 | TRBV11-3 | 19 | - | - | TGTGCCAGCAGCTTATTGGACTTCGCCTCCCTCGATAGCAATCAGCCCCAGCATTTT | CASSLLDFASLDSNQPQHF
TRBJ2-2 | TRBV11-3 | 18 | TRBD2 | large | TGTGCCAGCAGCTTAAACCCCAACGCGGGGGGGGTCACCGGGGAGCTGTTTTTT | CASSLNPNAGGVTGELFF
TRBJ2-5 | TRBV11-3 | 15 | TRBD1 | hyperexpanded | TGTGCCAGCAGCGCTCCCGACAGGGGCCAAGAGACCCAGTACTTC | CASSAPDRGQETQYF
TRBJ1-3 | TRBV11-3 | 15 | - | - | TGTGCCAGCAGCCCCCGGACAGTCTCTGGAAACACCATATATTTT | CASSPRTVSGNTIYF
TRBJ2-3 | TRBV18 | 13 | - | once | TGTGCTAGCTCACTACGCCGCACAGATACGCAGTATTTT | CASSLRRTDTQYF
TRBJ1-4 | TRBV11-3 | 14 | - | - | TGTGCCAGCAGCCTACAGGGATGGGATGAAAAACTGTTTTTT | CASSLQGWDEKLFF
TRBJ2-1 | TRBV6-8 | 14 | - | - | TGTGCCAGCAGTTCACCAAGCTCCTACAATGAGCAGTTCTTC | CASSSPSSYNEQFF
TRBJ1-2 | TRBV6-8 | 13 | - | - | TGTGCCAGCGGGTGGGCAGCCAACTATGGCTACACCTTC | CASGWAANYGYTF
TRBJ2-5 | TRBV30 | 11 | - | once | TGTGCCTGGAGTGACAGGGAGACCCAGTACTTC | CAWSDRETQYF
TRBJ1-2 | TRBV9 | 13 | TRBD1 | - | TGTGCCAGCAGTACCGACAGGGTCTATGGCTACACCTTC | CASSTDRVYGYTF
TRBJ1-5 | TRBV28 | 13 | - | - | TGTGCCAGCAGTCCGGGCGGGGACCAGCCCCAGCATTTT | CASSPGGDQPQHF
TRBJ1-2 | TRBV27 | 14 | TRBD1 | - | TGTGCCACCAGTGATGGACAGGGACCAGGTGGCTACACTTTT | CATSDGQGPGGYTF
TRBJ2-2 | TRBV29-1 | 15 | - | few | TGCAGCGTTGAAATGGGGAGGTGGAACACCGGGGAGCTGTTTTTT | CSVEMGRWNTGELFF
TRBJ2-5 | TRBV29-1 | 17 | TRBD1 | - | TGCAGCGTTAAAGATTCCCCGGGACAGGGGAGAAGCGAGACCCAGTACTTC | CSVKDSPGQGRSETQYF
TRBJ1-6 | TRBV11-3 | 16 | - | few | TGTGCCAGCAGCCTGGGCCAGGGTGAGGGTAATTCACCCCTCCACTTT | CASSLGQGEGNSPLHF
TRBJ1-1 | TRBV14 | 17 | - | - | TGTGCCAGCAACACATTACAAGGCCTCGGGGCGAACACTGAAGCTTTCTTT | CASNTLQGLGANTEAFF
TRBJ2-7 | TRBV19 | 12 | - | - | TGTGCCAGTAGTATACCCTCCTACGAGCAGTACTTC | CASSIPSYEQYF
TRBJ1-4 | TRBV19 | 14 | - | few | TGTGCCAGTAGTTGGGGGCTGGGGAATGAAAAACTGTTTTTT | CASSWGLGNEKLFF
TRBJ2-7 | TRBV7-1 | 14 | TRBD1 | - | TGTGCCAGCAGTGGGACAGGGTCGATCTACGAGCAGTACTTC | CASSGTGSIYEQYF
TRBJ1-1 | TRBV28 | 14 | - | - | TGTGCCAGCAGTCCGATCCCCATGAACACTGAAGCTTTCTTT | CASSPIPMNTEAFF
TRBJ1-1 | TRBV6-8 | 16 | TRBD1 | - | TGTGCCAGCAGTTCGGGACAGGGACTTATGAACACTGAAGCTTTCTTT | CASSSGQGLMNTEAFF
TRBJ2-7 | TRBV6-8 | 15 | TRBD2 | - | TGTGCCAGCAGTTTATCGACTAGCGGGGTATACGAGCAGTACTTC | CASSLSTSGVYEQYF
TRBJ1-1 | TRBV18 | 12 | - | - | TGTGCCAGCTCACCGGATTCCCCTGAAGCTTTCTTT | CASSPDSPEAFF
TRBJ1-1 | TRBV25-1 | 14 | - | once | TGTGCCAGCAGTACAAACAGTATGAACACTGAAGCTTTCTTT | CASSTNSMNTEAFF
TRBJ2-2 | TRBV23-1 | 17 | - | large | TGCGCCAGCAGCCAAGTACACGGGACTTTTCGCACCGGGGAGCTGTTTTTT | CASSQVHGTFRTGELFF
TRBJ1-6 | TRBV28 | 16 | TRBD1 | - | TGTGCCAGCAGTTTCCTCAAGGGACAGTTCAATTCACCCCTCCACTTT | CASSFLKGQFNSPLHF
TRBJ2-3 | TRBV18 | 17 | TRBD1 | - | TGTGCCAGCTCACCCCGGGACAGGTCTACCGGCACAGATACGCAGTATTTT | CASSPRDRSTGTDTQYF
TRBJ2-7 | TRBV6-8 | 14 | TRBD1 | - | TGTGCCAGCAGTTACGGGACAGGGGGCTACGAGCAGTACTTC | CASSYGTGGYEQYF
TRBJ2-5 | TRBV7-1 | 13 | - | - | TGTGCCAGCAGCTCCTCCCAGGGGAAGACCCAGTACTTC | CASSSSQGKTQYF
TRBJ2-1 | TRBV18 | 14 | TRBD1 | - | TGTGCCAGCTCGCCGCGGACAGGGCGGAATGAGCAGTTCTTC | CASSPRTGRNEQFF
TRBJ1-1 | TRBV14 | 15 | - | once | TGTGCCAGCAGTAGTTGGGGGGGGCGGAACACTGAAGCTTTCTTT | CASSSWGGRNTEAFF